One and the same sample provided the 18 T cell receptor beta chains below, sequenced in a study of blood T cell repertoires in COVID-19. Assay: immunoSEQ multiplex PCR; the TCRdb copy retains only in-frame clones and omits some. The sample contains 300,000 to 450,000 clones, more than 70% of which appear only once. Sequencing was performed on PBMCs or T cells enriched from blood (not recorded which). The receptors stem from a man in his forties in a cohort exposed to, infected with or recovered from COVID-19 (not recorded which).

This chain uses TRBV19 with TRBJ2-1, with 15 bases lining up with TRBD2. V gave up 10 bases and J gave up 7 bases; unmatched junction bases: 5. Germline values: CDR1 LNHDA, CDR2 SQIVND (reference sequence). There are 14 residues in the CDR3. CDR3 residues: CATPGTSGRNEQFF. The CDR3 nucleotides read TGTGCCACACCGGGGACTAGCGGGAGGAATGAGCAGTTCTTC.

V and J are TRBV7-9 and TRBJ1-2; D is undetermined. Germline CDR1 is SEHNR and CDR2 is FQNEAQ (reference sequence). Trimming cost V 1 base and J 7 bases, with 16 bases left between them. The CDR3 length is 15 residues. CDR3 sequence reads: CASSLEGLSLGGYTF. The CDR3 nucleotides are TGTGCCAGCAGCTTAGAAGGACTATCACTCGGTGGCTACACCTTC. Using reference TRBV7-9 and TRBJ1-2 for the parts outside the CDR3, the full variable domain is DTGVSQNPRHKITKRGQNVTFRCDPISEHNRLYWYRQTLGQGPEFLTYFQNEAQLEKSRLLSDRFSAERPKGSFSTLEIQRTEQGDSAMYLCASSLEGLSLGGYTFGSGTRLTVV.

The chain has TRBV11-3 and TRBJ2-3; TRBD2 agrees at 11 bases. With V trimmed by 5 bases and J by 4 bases, 8 bases remained unmatched. CDR3 length equals 16 residues. The germline CDR1 and CDR2 sequences are SGHNT and YENEEA. The CDR3: CASSPGTSGGADTQYF. The CDR3, as DNA: TGTGCCAGCAGCCCAGGGACTAGCGGTGGTGCAGATACGCAGTATTTT.

V gene TRBV9 combines with J gene TRBJ2-1, with D possibly being TRBD1 (5 bases). Germline V gene data show CDR1 as SGDLS and CDR2 as YYNGEE. This CDR3 comprises 16 residues. Trimming took 1 base from V and 8 from J, leaving 19 bases between them. The chain's CDR3 is CASSVFQIGVRDEQFF. CDR3 nucleotides: TGTGCCAGCAGCGTATTCCAAATAGGGGTAAGGGATGAGCAGTTCTTC.

The chain carries TRBV23-1 and TRBJ2-1, with 9 bases aligning to TRBD2. TRBV23-1 is filed as an ORF, its function uncertain. The CDR3 contains 14 residues. J lost 8 bases, V lost 4 bases, and 6 bases had no gene match. The CDR3 DNA reads TGCGCCAGCAGTCCCAGCGGGAGGAACGATGAGCAGTTCTTC. It encodes CASSPSGRNDEQFF.

Here the CDR3 reads CASSRTGDLTDTQYF. The CDR3 DNA is TGTGCCAGCAGCCGTACAGGGGATCTTACAGATACGCAGTATTTT. The genes are TRBV5-5 and TRBJ2-3, with 7 bases that match TRBD1. V shed 4 bases, J shed 3 bases, and the junction held 8 bases outside the gene matches. This CDR3 spans 15 amino acids. CDR1 is SGHKS and CDR2 is YYEKEE in the germline V gene (reference sequence).

This clone was seen only once. The chain links TRBV5-4 to TRBJ2-3; 16 nucleotides agree with TRBD2. Germline-derived CDR1 and CDR2 are SGHNT and YYREEE (reference sequence). CDR3 length equals 17 residues. The V gene end was trimmed by 4 bases and the J gene end by 6 bases; junction bases not matched to a gene: 8. CDR3 amino acids: CASSKTGTSGRGDTQYF. DNA of the CDR3: TGTGCCAGCAGCAAGACCGGGACTAGCGGGAGGGGGGATACGCAGTATTTT. The full variable domain, with the rest looked up from reference TRBV5-4 and TRBJ2-3, is ETGVTQSPTHLIKTRGQQVTLRCSSQSGHNTVSWYQQALGQGPQFIFQYYREEENGRGNFPPRFSGLQFPNYSSELNVNALELDDSALYLCASSKTGTSGRGDTQYFGPGTRLTVL.

V gene TRBV3-1 (or the pseudogene TRBV3-2) combines with J gene TRBJ1-5, with a possible D match to TRBD1 (5 bases). With 0 bases removed from V and 6 bases from J, the gap between germline ends came to 9 bases. Germline V CDR1 and CDR2: LGHDT, YNNKEL (reference sequence). The CDR3 extends over 14 amino acids. The CDR3 coding sequence is TGTGCCAGCAGCCAAGATCCGGGGGGTCAGCCCCAGCATTTT. It translates to CASSQDPGGQPQHF.

V is TRBV14 and J is TRBJ2-5; D is unclear. This CDR3 is built from 13 residues. V dropped 3 bases and J dropped 4 bases, with 9 bases sitting between them. Germline V gene sequence: CDR1 SGHDN, CDR2 FVKESK. CDR3 protein: CASSQRGRETQYF. In nucleotides, the CDR3 is TGTGCCAGCAGCCAGAGAGGAAGAGAGACCCAGTACTTC.

The chain couples TRBV5-4 to TRBJ2-1; 13 bases map to TRBD2. V was pared by 0 bases and J by 9 bases, with 6 bases of the junction left unmatched. The CDR3 runs to 16 residues. Germline-derived CDR1 and CDR2 are SGHNT and YYREEE (reference sequence). The CDR3 protein is CASSLGGLAGDGEQFF. The CDR3 DNA is TGTGCCAGCAGCTTGGGCGGACTAGCGGGAGATGGTGAGCAGTTCTTC.

The rearrangement uses TRBV24-1 and TRBJ2-5, with D possibly being TRBD2 (5 bases). This CDR3 region has 13 residues. The V gene lost 1 base and the J gene lost 4 bases, with 6 bases spanning the gap. The germline V gene has CDR1 KGHDR and CDR2 SFDVKD. CDR3 DNA sequence: TGTGCCACCAGTGATTTAGGAGGAGAGACCCAGTACTTC. Protein product: CATSDLGGETQYF.

There are a few counts of this clone. The V gene is TRBV9, the J gene TRBJ2-1, with 8 bases lining up with TRBD2. Per the germline V gene, CDR1 is SGDLS and CDR2 is YYNGEE. The V and J ends lost 0 bases and 0 bases, in that order; junction bases with no gene match: 8. The CDR3 runs to 18 residues. Here the CDR3 DNA reads TGTGCCAGCAGCGTAGTAGCTAGCGGGCTCAGCTCCTACAATGAGCAGTTCTTC. As protein: CASSVVASGLSSYNEQFF.

Remarks on this clone: The junction departs from germline at one end; a sequencing error may be responsible. The CDR3 region is CATSDSVRGTQYF. CDR3 DNA: TGTGCCACCAGTGACTCGGTGAGAGGGACCCAGTACTTC. The gene calls are TRBV27 and TRBJ2-5; D not resolved. CDR3 length equals 13 residues. From germline, CDR1 is MNHEY and CDR2 SMNVEV (reference sequence).

The chain employs TRBV15 and TRBJ1-5; D is possibly TRBD1 (6 bases). The CDR3 is made up of 15 amino acids. The germline V gene encodes CDR1 LNHNV and CDR2 YYDKDF (reference sequence). V lost 5 bases, J lost 6 bases, and 17 bases lay in between. The CDR3: CATSGTTGRVQPQHF. In DNA form, the CDR3 reads TGTGCCACCAGCGGTACAACAGGGCGGGTTCAGCCCCAGCATTTT.

The gene calls are TRBV6-1 and TRBJ2-7; D might be TRBD2 (5 bases). CDR3 length: 15 amino acids. V dropped 2 bases and J dropped 7 bases, with 18 bases sitting between them. Germline V CDR1 and CDR2: MNHNS, SASEGT. The CDR3 DNA sequence: TGTGCCAGCAGTGAATGGTCAGCGAGGTCGGGAGAGCAGTACTTC. Amino acids: CASSEWSARSGEQYF.

This clone was counted a few times. This chain connects TRBV7-3 to TRBJ2-1; D is perhaps TRBD1 (5 bases). The CDR3 covers 15 residues. Looked up from germline, CDR1 is SGHTA and CDR2 is FQGTGA. V shed 1 base and J shed 1 base, with 8 bases lying between them. The chain's CDR3 is CASSLSGASYNEQFF. For the CDR3, the DNA is TGTGCCAGCAGCTTAAGTGGGGCATCCTACAATGAGCAGTTCTTC.

The J gene is TRBJ2-1, the V gene TRBV7-3; a weak D match, TRBD2 (6 bases). V was pared by 2 bases and J by 5 bases, with 7 bases between. This CDR3 contains 13 residues. Germline CDR1 is SGHTA and CDR2 is FQGTGA. The DNA for the CDR3 is TGTGCCAGCAGCTTAGAGCGGGACAATGAGCAGTTCTTC. Translating it yields CASSLERDNEQFF.

This CDR3 is CASSLQGASATNEKLFF. CDR3 sequence (DNA): TGCGCCAGCAGCCTACAGGGGGCCTCTGCAACTAATGAAAAACTGTTTTTT. The chain employs TRBV5-1 and TRBJ1-4, with TRBD1 matching 9 bases. Per the germline V gene, CDR1 is SGHRS and CDR2 is YFSETQ. CDR3 length: 17 residues. V lost 4 bases, J lost 0 bases, and 7 bases stayed unmatched.